Listed below are T cell receptor beta chains from one sample, sequenced in a study of synovial regulatory T cells in juvenile arthritis. Measured with immunoSEQ multiplex PCR; TCRdb has only the in-frame clones, and not every one. The sample table sets out around 9,500 clones. The sequencing sample was made of Treg cells from blood. Receptors originate from a donor younger than 30 with juvenile idiopathic arthritis. Both conserved end residues are part of each CDR3. Each record gives: J gene, V gene, clone size, CDR3 protein. Part of the rows lack a size; the others show once, few, many or a class for expanded clones.

j_call: TRBJ1-4; v_call: TRBV6-9; clone_size: NA; cdr3_aa: CAANLGQGGEKLFF
j_call: TRBJ1-1; v_call: TRBV13; clone_size: NA; cdr3_aa: CASSLDRDRYTEAFF
j_call: TRBJ1-3; v_call: TRBV7-9; clone_size: NA; cdr3_aa: CASSKTGQGRNTIYF
j_call: TRBJ2-2; v_call: TRBV6-5; clone_size: NA; cdr3_aa: CASSWGDGELFF
j_call: TRBJ1-1; v_call: TRBV2; clone_size: NA; cdr3_aa: CASALNRENTEAFF
j_call: TRBJ2-7; v_call: TRBV15; clone_size: NA; cdr3_aa: CATSRVAGSYEQYF
j_call: TRBJ2-6; v_call: TRBV4-3; clone_size: medium-sized; cdr3_aa: CASSQDQGAGANVLTF
j_call: TRBJ1-1; v_call: TRBV6-5; clone_size: NA; cdr3_aa: CASSTQANTEAFF
j_call: TRBJ2-7; v_call: TRBV27; clone_size: NA; cdr3_aa: CASRRRDSRINEQYF
j_call: TRBJ2-5; v_call: TRBV5-1; clone_size: NA; cdr3_aa: CASSFRDQETQYF
j_call: TRBJ1-1; v_call: TRBV10-3; clone_size: NA; cdr3_aa: CAIKGPNTEAFF
j_call: TRBJ1-1; v_call: TRBV5-6; clone_size: NA; cdr3_aa: CASSLGTGGEAFF
j_call: TRBJ2-3; v_call: TRBV14; clone_size: NA; cdr3_aa: CASSQDYRAGRTDTQYF